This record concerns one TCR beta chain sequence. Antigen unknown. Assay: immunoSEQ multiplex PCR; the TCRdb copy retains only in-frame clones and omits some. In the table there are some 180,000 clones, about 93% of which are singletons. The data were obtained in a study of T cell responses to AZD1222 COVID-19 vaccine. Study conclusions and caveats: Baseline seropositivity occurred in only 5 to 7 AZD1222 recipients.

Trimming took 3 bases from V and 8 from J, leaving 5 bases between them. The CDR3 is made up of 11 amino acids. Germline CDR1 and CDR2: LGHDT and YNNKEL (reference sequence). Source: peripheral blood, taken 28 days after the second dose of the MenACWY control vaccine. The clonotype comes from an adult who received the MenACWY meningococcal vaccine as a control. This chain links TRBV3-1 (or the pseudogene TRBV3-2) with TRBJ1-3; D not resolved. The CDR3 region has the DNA TGTGCCAGCAGCCAGTGGGACACCATATATTTT. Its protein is CASSQWDTIYF.